This T cell receptor (beta chain) derives from a study of PD-L1 blockade in urothelial cancer. Measured with immunoSEQ multiplex PCR; TCRdb has only the in-frame clones, and not every one. This table holds 44,000 or so clones, roughly four fifths found once. The germline V gene encodes CDR1 MNHEY and CDR2 SMNVEV (reference sequence). V was clipped by 4 bases and J by 8 bases; unmatched bases: 13. CDR3 length equals 16 residues. The clonotype originates from a man between 65 and 79 years old with urothelial cancer. Sequencing used PBMCs, obtained around atezolizumab (anti-PD-L1) treatment. The chain combines TRBV27 with TRBJ1-4, with 7 bases aligning to TRBD1. The CDR3 nucleotides are TGTGCCAGCAGTTCCCTCACACAGGGGATACGGGAAAAACTGTTTTTT. Its translation is CASSSLTQGIREKLFF.